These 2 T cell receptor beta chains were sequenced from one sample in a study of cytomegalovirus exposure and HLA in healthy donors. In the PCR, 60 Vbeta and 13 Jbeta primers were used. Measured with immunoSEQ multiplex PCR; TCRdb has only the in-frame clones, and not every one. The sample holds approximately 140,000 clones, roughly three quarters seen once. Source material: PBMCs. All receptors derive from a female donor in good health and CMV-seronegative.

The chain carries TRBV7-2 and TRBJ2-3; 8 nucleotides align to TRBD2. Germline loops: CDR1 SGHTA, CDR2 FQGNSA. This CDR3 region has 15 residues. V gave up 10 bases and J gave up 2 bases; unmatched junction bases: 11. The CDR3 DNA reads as TGTGCCAATCCCCCGCCGGGGGGGAACACAGATACGCAGTATTTT. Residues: CANPPPGGNTDTQYF.

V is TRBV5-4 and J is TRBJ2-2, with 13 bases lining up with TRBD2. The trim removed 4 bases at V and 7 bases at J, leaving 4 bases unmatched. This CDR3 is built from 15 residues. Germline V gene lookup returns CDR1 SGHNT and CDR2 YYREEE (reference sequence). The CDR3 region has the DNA TGTGCCAGCAGCCTGGGACTAGCGGGGAGCGGGGAGCTGTTTTTT. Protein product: CASSLGLAGSGELFF. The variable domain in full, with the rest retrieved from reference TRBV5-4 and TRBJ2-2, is ETGVTQSPTHLIKTRGQQVTLRCSSQSGHNTVSWYQQALGQGPQFIFQYYREEENGRGNFPPRFSGLQFPNYSSELNVNALELDDSALYLCASSLGLAGSGELFFGEGSRLTVL.